This entry lists 26 T cell receptor beta chains sequenced from one sample in a study of cytomegalovirus exposure and HLA in healthy donors. The PCR used 60 Vbeta and 13 Jbeta primers. Repertoires were generated with immunoSEQ multiplex PCR, while TCRdb's copy carries only in-frame clones and drops some. Seen here are 95,000 to 100,000 clones, over 60% observed once, and the top ten hold 7.5% to 9%. The specimen sequenced was PBMCs. The receptors were sampled from a female donor in good health and CMV-seronegative.

On this clone: This same CDR3 is encoded by further DNA sequences in the sample. The V call is TRBV5-1, the J call TRBJ2-2; 7 bases align to TRBD2. Germline V gives CDR1 SGHRS, CDR2 YFSETQ. Trimming cost V 0 bases and J 5 bases; bases outside gene matches: 4. The CDR3 contains 15 residues. CDR3 residues: CASSLASGGTGELFF. For the CDR3, the DNA is TGCGCCAGCAGCTTGGCTAGCGGTGGAACCGGGGAGCTGTTTTTT.

The chain has TRBV7-2 and TRBJ1-1; D is possibly TRBD1 (5 bases). The length of the CDR3 is 15 residues. CDR1 SGHTA and CDR2 FQGNSA come from the germline V gene. Trimming removed 1 base at V and 3 bases at J, with 12 bases between. The CDR3, as DNA: TGTGCCAGCAGCTTAGAATTGGGGGGAGACACTGAAGCTTTCTTT. Its protein is CASSLELGGDTEAFF.

The rearrangement links TRBV30 to TRBJ1-3; 7 bases are shared with TRBD1. V shed 3 bases and J 0 bases; nucleotides not matched to a gene: 5. This CDR3 is built from 15 residues. Germline CDR1 is GTSNPN and CDR2 is SVGIG (reference sequence). The CDR3 sequence is CAWRRDRISGNTIYF. The CDR3 nucleotides are TGTGCCTGGAGAAGGGACAGAATCTCTGGAAACACCATATATTTT.

This chain links TRBV19 with TRBJ2-3; D uncertain. Trimming stripped 0 bases from V and 4 bases from J, with 11 bases between. CDR3 length: 15 residues. Per germline, CDR1 LNHDA and CDR2 SQIVND (reference sequence). DNA for the CDR3: TGTGCCAGTAGTATAGACGATACAGAAGCAGATACGCAGTATTTT. Encoded protein: CASSIDDTEADTQYF.

The J gene is TRBJ1-6, the V gene TRBV6-6; D is uncertain. The CDR3 runs to 15 residues. V was cut by 4 bases and J by 13 bases, with 20 bases left in between. From germline, CDR1 is MNHNY and CDR2 SVGAGI (reference sequence). In nucleotides, the CDR3 is TGTGCCAGCAGTTCGACCTTAAGACAACTTACTCCCCTCCACTTT. Protein: CASSSTLRQLTPLHF.

Concerning this clone: The junction and the germline gene differ at one end; a read error may be behind it. V is TRBV7-9 and J is TRBJ1-2; TRBD1 is a possible D gene (6 bases). CDR1 and CDR2 (germline): SEHNR, FQNEAQ (reference sequence). The CDR3 has 17 residues. The CDR3 nucleotides read TGTTCCAGCAGCTTACAATCTCCCGGGACACGGTTCTATGGCTACACCTTC. Translated: CSSSLQSPGTRFYGYTF.

The chain uses TRBV5-1 and TRBJ1-2; 8 bases match TRBD1. Germline CDR1 and CDR2: SGHRS and YFSETQ. Germline trimming cut 6 bases from V and 8 bases from J; bases unmatched to any gene: 15. The CDR3 extends over 15 amino acids. The CDR3 DNA reads as TGCGCCAGCACCAAGGACAGGGCTGAAACTTGGGGCTACACCTTC. The encoded protein is CASTKDRAETWGYTF.

This clone was detected ten times or more. The chain links TRBV19 to TRBJ2-7, with TRBD1 matching over 8 bases. Germline loops: CDR1 LNHDA, CDR2 SQIVND (reference sequence). The CDR3 length is 14 residues. Unmatched junction bases numbered 3, after V lost 4 bases and J lost 1 base. The CDR3, as DNA: TGTGCCAGTAGTAGTTGGACAGGGTCCTACGAGCAGTACTTC. It codes for CASSSWTGSYEQYF.

This clone has a handful of counts. The chain is built from TRBV15 and TRBJ1-2; D perhaps matches TRBD1 (5 bases). Germline V gene sequence: CDR1 LNHNV, CDR2 YYDKDF (reference sequence). V was clipped by 0 bases and J by 2 bases, with 13 bases between them. The CDR3 is made up of 16 amino acids. The CDR3 protein is CATSRDPGGRNYGYTF. The CDR3 bases are TGTGCCACCAGCAGAGATCCCGGGGGTCGAAACTATGGCTACACCTTC.

This clone occurred once. This chain uses TRBV7-9 with TRBJ1-3; 8 bases match TRBD1. Per germline, CDR1 SEHNR and CDR2 FQNEAQ (reference sequence). V lost 4 bases, J lost 0 bases, and 11 bases stayed unmatched. The length of the CDR3 is 18 residues. CDR3 protein: CASSSRTGPTRSGNTIYF. The CDR3 DNA sequence: TGTGCCAGCAGCTCAAGGACAGGGCCAACACGCTCTGGAAACACCATATATTTT.

This chain uses TRBV5-1 with TRBJ1-1; D is uncertain. Germline loops: CDR1 SGHRS, CDR2 YFSETQ. CDR3 length: 15 residues. The V gene lost 1 base and the J gene lost 5 bases, with 15 bases spanning the gap. CDR3 amino acids: CASSLSEAGRTEAFF. Written as DNA, the CDR3 is TGCGCCAGCAGCTTGTCCGAGGCGGGGAGGACTGAAGCTTTCTTT.

This clone was recorded a few times. J is TRBJ2-1 and V is TRBV6-1, with TRBD1 matching 8 bases. V lost 8 bases, J lost 8 bases, and 11 bases stayed unmatched. The CDR3 is 14 amino acids. Germline V gene lookup returns CDR1 MNHNS and CDR2 SASEGT. The CDR3, as DNA: TGTGCCAGCGGCCCAGGGGGCGTTCGACATGAGCAGTTCTTC. Translating it yields CASGPGGVRHEQFF.

The chain has TRBV29-1 and TRBJ2-1, with D possibly matching TRBD2 (6 bases). The CDR3 is made up of 13 amino acids. Trimming removed 7 bases at V and 7 bases at J, with 17 bases between. Per germline, CDR1 SQVTM and CDR2 ANQGSEA. In nucleotides, the CDR3 is TGCAGCGGCCGACTAGTCAGAATGAATGAGCAGTTCTTC. This translates into CSGRLVRMNEQFF.

Written as DNA, the CDR3 is TGCAGCGCCGATAGCGCAAGCTCCTACGAGCAGTACTTC. Residues: CSADSASSYEQYF. The chain uses TRBV29-1 and TRBJ2-5; tentatively, D is TRBD2 (5 bases). Gene TRBJ2-7 matches the end of the DNA better, so the J call may be wrong. The CDR3 consists of 13 residues. The germline V gene has CDR1 SQVTM and CDR2 ANQGSEA.

This clone came up a few times. This chain links TRBV5-4 with TRBJ2-5; TRBD2 agrees at 12 bases. V lost 4 bases, J lost 5 bases, and 12 bases stayed unmatched. Germline loops: CDR1 SGHNT, CDR2 YYREEE (reference sequence). The CDR3 extends over 17 amino acids. The CDR3 nucleotides are TGTGCCAGCAGCGGAAGAGCTAGCGGGGGGGCCATTGAGACCCAGTACTTC. This sequence encodes CASSGRASGGAIETQYF.

This clone occurred once. This chain uses TRBV15 with TRBJ2-2; 8 bases align to TRBD1. CDR1 is LNHNV, CDR2 YYDKDF, per germline (reference sequence). V trimming: 2 bases; J trimming: 5 bases; junction bases outside the gene matches: 7. CDR3 length: 16 amino acids. CDR3 DNA: TGTGCCACCAGCAGACCCGACAGGGGAGTGACCGGGGAGCTGTTTTTT. Its translation: CATSRPDRGVTGELFF.

The chain employs TRBV2 and TRBJ1-2, with D possibly matching TRBD1 (6 bases). V was cut by 3 bases and J by 1 base, with 12 bases left in between. Germline assignment: CDR1 SNHLY and CDR2 FYNNEI. CDR3 length: 15 residues. CDR3 sequence (DNA): TGTGCCAGCAGTGATTTGGCAGGGGTTAACTATGGCTACACCTTC. This codes for CASSDLAGVNYGYTF.

The CDR3 DNA follows: TGTGCCAGCAGTCCTCTACAGGGGATCGATGAAAAACTGTTTTTT. Translated, it gives CASSPLQGIDEKLFF. V and J are TRBV28 and TRBJ1-4; 7 nucleotides line up with TRBD1. The CDR3 has 15 amino acids. Looked up from germline, CDR1 is MDHEN and CDR2 is SYDVKM. V was pared by 5 bases and J by 6 bases, with 9 bases of the junction left unmatched.

This clone was counted once. The V call is TRBV28, the J call TRBJ2-7, with D possibly matching TRBD1 (5 bases). The CDR3 has 11 amino acids. The V and J ends lost 6 bases and 4 bases respectively, with 7 bases between them. Germline CDR1 MDHEN, CDR2 SYDVKM. The CDR3 spells CASRTEYEQYF. The CDR3 nucleotides read TGTGCCAGCAGGACAGAATACGAGCAGTACTTC.

The V gene is TRBV19, the J gene TRBJ2-7, with 8 bases that match TRBD1. The V gene end was trimmed by 4 bases and the J gene end by 1 base; junction bases not matched to a gene: 6. The length of the CDR3 is 15 residues. The germline V gene has CDR1 LNHDA and CDR2 SQIVND (reference sequence). CDR3 amino acids: CASSTMTGDSYEQYF. The DNA for the CDR3 is TGTGCCAGTAGTACCATGACAGGGGATTCCTACGAGCAGTACTTC.

This rearrangement joins TRBV5-6 to TRBJ2-7; 10 bases fit TRBD2. The CDR3 extends over 15 amino acids. The germline CDR1 and CDR2 sequences are SGHDT and YYEEEE. V lost 4 bases to trimming and J lost 4 bases; unmatched junction nucleotides: 8. The CDR3 DNA follows: TGTGCCAGCAGCCGGGGGTCTAGCGGGAGTTACGAGCAGTACTTC. It is translated as CASSRGSSGSYEQYF.

This chain uses TRBV5-1 with TRBJ2-7; 10 bases agree with TRBD1. The CDR3 consists of 15 residues. CDR1 SGHRS and CDR2 YFSETQ come from the germline V gene. V trimming: 3 bases; J trimming: 5 bases; junction bases outside the gene matches: 8. The CDR3 is CASSSRTGGTNEQYF. CDR3 nucleotide sequence: TGCGCCAGCAGCTCACGGACAGGGGGTACCAACGAGCAGTACTTC.

The J gene is TRBJ2-3, the V gene TRBV5-1; D is perhaps TRBD2 (5 bases). V was cut by 4 bases and J by 6 bases, with 15 bases left in between. This CDR3 region has 14 residues. In germline, CDR1 is SGHRS, CDR2 YFSETQ. CDR3 sequence reads: CASSRREGSDTQYF. Here the CDR3 DNA reads TGCGCCAGCAGCAGACGGGAAGGATCTGATACGCAGTATTTT.

On this clone: The junction differs from germline at one of its ends, possibly a read error. This sequence joins TRBV7-7 and TRBJ1-2; D gene ambiguous. Germline V gives CDR1 SSHAT, CDR2 FNYEAQ (reference sequence). The CDR3 sequence is 14 residues long. CDR3 coding DNA: TGTGCTAGCAGCTTAGTGGCAGCTAACTATGGCTACACCTTC. As protein: CASSLVAANYGYTF.

This chain connects TRBV5-1 to TRBJ2-1, with 11 bases fitting TRBD2. This CDR3 region has 14 residues. Per germline, CDR1 SGHRS and CDR2 YFSETQ. With V trimmed by 8 bases and J by 4 bases, 5 bases remained unmatched. CDR3 protein: CASKLAGEYNEQFF. DNA of the CDR3: TGCGCCAGTAAACTAGCGGGAGAGTACAATGAGCAGTTCTTC.

The V call is TRBV29-1, the J call TRBJ2-3, with 7 bases identical to TRBD1. Trimming took 3 bases from V and 5 from J; bases not matched to a gene: 11. Germline assignment: CDR1 SQVTM and CDR2 ANQGSEA. This CDR3 has 15 amino acids. CDR3 DNA sequence: TGCAGCGTTGACATACGGGACAGTCTTATAGATACGCAGTATTTT. As protein: CSVDIRDSLIDTQYF.